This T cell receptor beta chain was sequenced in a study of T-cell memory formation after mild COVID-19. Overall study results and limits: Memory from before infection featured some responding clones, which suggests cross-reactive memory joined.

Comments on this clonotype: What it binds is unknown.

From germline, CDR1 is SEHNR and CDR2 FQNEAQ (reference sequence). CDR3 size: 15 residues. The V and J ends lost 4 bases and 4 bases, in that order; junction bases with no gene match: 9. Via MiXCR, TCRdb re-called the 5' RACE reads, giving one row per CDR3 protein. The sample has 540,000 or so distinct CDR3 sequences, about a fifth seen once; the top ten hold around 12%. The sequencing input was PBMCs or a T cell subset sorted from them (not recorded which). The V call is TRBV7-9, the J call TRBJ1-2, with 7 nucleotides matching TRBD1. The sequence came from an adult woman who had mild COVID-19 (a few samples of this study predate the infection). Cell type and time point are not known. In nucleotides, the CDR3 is TGTGCCAGCAGCTGGAGCTCACAGGGGACCTATGGCTACACCTTC. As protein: CASSWSSQGTYGYTF. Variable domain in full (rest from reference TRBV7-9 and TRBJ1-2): DTGVSQNPRHKITKRGQNVTFRCDPISEHNRLYWYRQTLGQGPEFLTYFQNEAQLEKSRLLSDRFSAERPKGSFSTLEIQRTEQGDSAMYLCASSWSSQGTYGYTFGSGTRLTVV.